This T cell receptor beta chain was sequenced during a study of molecular identifiers for immune sequencing clone quantification. Study-level results: Even with more than 950,000 naive cells present, spiked Jurkat TCR RNA from one cell was reportedly detectable. A shared barcode on identical TCR molecules could lead to underestimated sizes for highly expanded clones.

When naive CD8 T cells were sorted, they were gated as CD8+CD4-CCR7+CD45RA+. Germline CDR1 reads SQVTM; CDR2 reads ANQGSEA. The CDR3 loop spans 13 amino acids. Concerning this clonotype: Its antigen is undetermined. One base away lies a much larger clone, so this may be a sequencing read error.

Making the bulk TCR libraries relied on previously described methods and listed TCR primers. TCRdb called the PCR reads again in MiXCR, with one record for every CDR3 protein. The sample contains 490,000 or so distinct CDR3 sequences, about 22% of which appear only once. This sequence originates from a human donor in good health. Some libraries in this study had Jurkat cell RNA spiked in. This chain connects TRBV29-1 to TRBJ2-1; D remains unclear. The sequencing input was naive CD8+ T cells from blood, with Jurkat cell RNA spiked in. Noted subset: FACS-sorted CD8+CD4-CCR7+CD45RA+ naive T cells. The DNA for the CDR3 is TGCAGCGTTGATCCGGTTGCAAAGGATGAGCAGTCCTTC. Its protein is CSVDPVAKDEQSF.